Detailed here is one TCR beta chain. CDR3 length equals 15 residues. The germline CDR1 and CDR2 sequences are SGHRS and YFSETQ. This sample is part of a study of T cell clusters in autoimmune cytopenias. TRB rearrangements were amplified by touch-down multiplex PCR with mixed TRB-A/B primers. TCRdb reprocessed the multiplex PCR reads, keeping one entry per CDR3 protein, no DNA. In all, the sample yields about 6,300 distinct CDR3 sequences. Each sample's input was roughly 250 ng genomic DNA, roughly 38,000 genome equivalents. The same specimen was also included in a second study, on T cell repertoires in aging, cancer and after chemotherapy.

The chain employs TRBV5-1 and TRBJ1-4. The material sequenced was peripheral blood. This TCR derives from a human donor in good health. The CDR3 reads CASRSAVATNEKLFF.